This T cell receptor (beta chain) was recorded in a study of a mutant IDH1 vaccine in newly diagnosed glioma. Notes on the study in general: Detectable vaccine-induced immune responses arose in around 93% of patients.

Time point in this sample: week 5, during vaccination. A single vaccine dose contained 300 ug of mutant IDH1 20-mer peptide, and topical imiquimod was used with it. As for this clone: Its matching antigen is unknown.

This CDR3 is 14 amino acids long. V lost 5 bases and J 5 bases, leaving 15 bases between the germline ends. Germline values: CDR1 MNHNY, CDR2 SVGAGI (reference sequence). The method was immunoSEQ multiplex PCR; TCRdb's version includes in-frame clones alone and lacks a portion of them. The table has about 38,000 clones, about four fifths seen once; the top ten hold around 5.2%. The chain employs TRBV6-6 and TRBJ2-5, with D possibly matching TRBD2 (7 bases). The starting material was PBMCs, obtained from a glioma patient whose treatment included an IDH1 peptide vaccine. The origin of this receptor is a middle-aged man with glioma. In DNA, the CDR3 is TGTGCCAGCAGTCGACCGGGGGGCTCGGAGACCCAGTACTTC. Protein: CASSRPGGSETQYF.